This T cell receptor beta chain stems from a study of blood T cell repertoires in COVID-19. Generated by immunoSEQ multiplex PCR, the TCRdb table keeps only in-frame clones and is missing some. Of 200,000 to 250,000 clones listed, 85% to 90% are singletons. V lost 3 bases to trimming and J lost 1 base, with 13 bases between them. The germline gives CDR1 SGHDT, CDR2 YYEEEE. This CDR3 comprises 15 residues. The sequenced material came from PBMCs or T cells enriched from blood (not recorded which). The clonotype comes from a man aged 45-65 years who had been exposed to COVID-19. The V gene is TRBV5-6, the J gene TRBJ1-1; D is undetermined. The CDR3 is CASSSLRAGNTEAFF. In nucleotides, the CDR3 is TGTGCCAGCAGCTCCCTCCGTGCAGGGAACACTGAAGCTTTCTTT. The whole variable domain, filled in from reference TRBV5-6 and TRBJ1-1, reads DAGVTQSPTHLIKTRGQQVTLRCSPKSGHDTVSWYQQALGQGPQFIFQYYEEEERQRGNFPDRFSGHQFPNYSSELNVNALLLGDSALYLCASSSLRAGNTEAFFGQGTRLTVV.